This TCR beta chain is drawn from a study of OX40 agonist ivuxolimab in advanced cancers. Whole-study context: Ivuxolimab, which patients received intravenously every 2 weeks, was dosed at 0.01 to 10 mg/kg. Overall study results and limits: The mean number of expanded clones was higher in CD8+ T cells than in CD4+. Among the lowest peripheral clonal expansion occurred in 0.1-3.0 mg/kg partial responders.

Turning to this clone: What it binds is unknown.

Collection of blood occurred at baseline, at cycle 4 day 1, and at cycle 7 day 1. This CDR3 spans 17 amino acids. Here immunoSEQ multiplex PCR was the method, and the copy in TCRdb shows in-frame clones only, minus some. This sample has tens of thousands of clones; approximately 92% occur once, and the top ten carry about 0.7%. V usage is TRBV1 and J usage is TRBJ2-1; the table assigns TRBD2, which was not confirmed against the DNA. TRBV1 is designated a pseudogene. The starting material was CD4+ or CD8+ T cells sorted from blood, obtained in a trial of the OX40 agonist ivuxolimab. The receptor was isolated from an adult with an advanced solid tumor such as melanoma, head and neck, liver or kidney cancer. The CDR3 is CTSSQRPCLAGAREQFF. The CDR3 DNA reads TGCACCAGCAGCCAGCGCCCTTGCCTAGCGGGAGCGCGTGAGCAGTTCTTC.